The entry that follows covers one T cell receptor (beta chain) sequence. The assay was immunoSEQ multiplex PCR, and TCRdb's table has in-frame clones only and misses some. The sample lists a few million clones, over 85% occurring once. The data belong to a study of shared clonotypes between healthy human individuals. The CDR3 loop spans 13 amino acids. CDR1 is MDHEN and CDR2 is SYDVKM in the germline V gene. Trimming stripped 3 bases from V and 7 bases from J, with 12 bases between. This clonotype was sampled from a man between 18 and 29 years old in good health. This chain joins TRBV28 and TRBJ1-1; no definite D call. Material for sequencing was naive CD4+ T cells sorted from blood. Subset reported: CD45RA+ positively selected. The CDR3 reads CASSFYPSREAFF. CDR3 DNA: TGTGCCAGCAGTTTTTATCCCTCGCGTGAAGCTTTCTTT.